A selection of T cell receptor delta chains follows, all from one sample in a study of gamma-delta T cells after stem cell transplantation. TCRdb reanalysed the RT-PCR reads via CATT. The sample contains 4,000 to 5,500 delta-chain clones, 1.5% to 2.5% of which appear only once. Sequencing was done on a sample of gamma-delta T cells. The receptor source for this set is a human donor. It is not recorded whose cells these are; they may come from a transplant donor. Each CDR3 is given with its conserved first and last residue. Fields, in order: J gene, D gene, clone size, V gene, CDR3 protein, CDR3 DNA. The D gene is left open where the match is weak. Clone size is stated in some rows and not others, as once, few, many or a class when expanded.

j_gene: TRDJ1; d_gene: TRDD3; abundance: -; v_gene: TRDV2; CDR3aa: CACDTMAGGPTYTDKLIF; CDR3nt: TGTGCCTGTGACACAATGGCTGGGGGACCAACTTACACCGATAAACTCATCTTT
j_gene: TRDJ3; d_gene: TRDD3; abundance: -; v_gene: TRDV2; CDR3aa: CACDTVGDTSHAISWDTRQMFF; CDR3nt: TGTGCCTGTGACACAGTGGGGGATACCTCGCATGCCATCTCCTGGGACACCCGACAGATGTTTTTC
j_gene: TRDJ1; d_gene: -; abundance: -; v_gene: TRDV2; CDR3aa: CACDTWGDTDKLIF; CDR3nt: TGTGCCTGTGACACCTGGGGTGATACCGATAAACTCATCTTT
j_gene: TRDJ1; d_gene: -; abundance: -; v_gene: TRDV2; CDR3aa: CACDTVTGGEPYTDKLIF; CDR3nt: TGTGCCTGTGACACCGTAACCGGTGGGGAGCCGTACACCGATAAACTCATCTTT
j_gene: TRDJ1; d_gene: TRDD3; abundance: -; v_gene: TRDV2; CDR3aa: CACDPLLGDPTYTDKLIF; CDR3nt: TGTGCCTGTGACCCTTTACTGGGGGACCCGACATACACCGATAAACTCATCTTT
j_gene: TRDJ1; d_gene: TRDD3; abundance: -; v_gene: TRDV2; CDR3aa: CACDPLLGANTDKLIF; CDR3nt: TGTGCCTGTGACCCTTTACTGGGGGCCAACACCGATAAACTCATCTTT
j_gene: TRDJ1; d_gene: -; abundance: -; v_gene: TRDV2; CDR3aa: CACDTLEGTDKLIF; CDR3nt: TGTGCCTGTGACACGCTCGAGGGGACCGATAAACTCATCTTT
j_gene: TRDJ1; d_gene: TRDD3; abundance: few; v_gene: TRDV2; CDR3aa: CACDPVLGDTTDKLIF; CDR3nt: TGTGCCTGTGACCCGGTACTGGGGGATACAACCGATAAACTCATCTTT
j_gene: TRDJ1; d_gene: TRDD3; abundance: large; v_gene: TRDV2; CDR3aa: CACDTVIGWGIYPADKLIF; CDR3nt: TGTGCCTGTGACACCGTTATTGGGTGGGGGATTTACCCGGCCGATAAACTCATCTTT
j_gene: TRDJ1; d_gene: -; abundance: -; v_gene: TRDV2; CDR3aa: CACDTLGIHTDKLIF; CDR3nt: TGTGCCTGTGACACTCTGGGGATCCACACCGATAAACTCATCTTT
j_gene: TRDJ3; d_gene: TRDD3; abundance: -; v_gene: TRDV2; CDR3aa: CACDKVGDTSSWDTRQMFF; CDR3nt: TGTGCCTGTGACAAAGTGGGGGATACCAGCTCCTGGGACACCCGACAGATGTTTTTC
j_gene: TRDJ1; d_gene: TRDD3; abundance: few; v_gene: TRDV2; CDR3aa: CACDSIVGESDKLIF; CDR3nt: TGTGCCTGTGACTCCATAGTGGGGGAGTCCGATAAACTCATCTTT
j_gene: TRDJ1; d_gene: TRDD3; abundance: few; v_gene: TRDV2; CDR3aa: CACDRLGDTGLIF; CDR3nt: TGTGCCTGTGACCGACTGGGGGATACGGGACTCATCTTT
j_gene: TRDJ1; d_gene: TRDD3; abundance: few; v_gene: TRDV2; CDR3aa: CACDTLGDSTDKLIF; CDR3nt: TGTGCCTGTGACACCCTGGGGGATTCCACCGATAAACTCATCTTT
j_gene: TRDJ1; d_gene: TRDD3; abundance: many; v_gene: TRDV1; CDR3aa: CALGVLRVSSVKGTGGVYTDKLIF; CDR3nt: TGTGCTCTTGGGGTCCTGAGGGTTTCCTCCGTCAAGGGTACTGGGGGAGTGTACACCGATAAACTCATCTTT
j_gene: TRDJ1; d_gene: TRDD3; abundance: medium-sized; v_gene: TRDV2; CDR3aa: CACDPILGNRNSNDKLIF; CDR3nt: TGTGCCTGTGATCCGATACTGGGGAACCGAAACTCAAACGATAAACTCATCTTT
j_gene: TRDJ1; d_gene: TRDD3; abundance: -; v_gene: TRDV2; CDR3aa: CACDTLNPPILGDKGDKLIF; CDR3nt: TGTGCCTGTGACACCTTAAATCCTCCCATACTGGGGGATAAGGGCGATAAACTCATCTTT
j_gene: TRDJ1; d_gene: TRDD3; abundance: large; v_gene: TRDV2; CDR3aa: CACDTVRDTTLVYTDKLIF; CDR3nt: TGTGCCTGTGACACCGTACGGGATACGACGCTTGTATACACCGATAAACTCATCTTT
j_gene: TRDJ1; d_gene: -; abundance: few; v_gene: TRDV1; CDR3aa: CALGELDSLGPHRFYTDKLIF; CDR3nt: TGCGCTCTTGGGGAACTAGATTCTCTGGGACCCCACCGCTTTTACACCGATAAACTCATCTTT
j_gene: TRDJ1; d_gene: TRDD3; abundance: few; v_gene: TRDV2; CDR3aa: CACDSLLGDTYTDKLIF; CDR3nt: TGTGCCTGTGACAGCCTCCTGGGGGATACGTACACCGATAAACTCATCTTT
j_gene: TRDJ1; d_gene: TRDD3; abundance: -; v_gene: TRDV2; CDR3aa: CACDTVYGGDTPAGKKLIF; CDR3nt: TGTGCCTGTGACACGGTCTATGGGGGGGATACGCCAGCCGGAAAAAAACTCATCTTT
j_gene: TRDJ3; d_gene: TRDD3; abundance: -; v_gene: TRDV2; CDR3aa: CACDTTGGAASWDTRQMFF; CDR3nt: TGTGCCTGTGACACCACTGGGGGTGCCGCGTCCTGGGACACCCGACAGATGTTTTTC
j_gene: TRDJ1; d_gene: TRDD3; abundance: -; v_gene: TRDV2; CDR3aa: CACESLGASYTDKPIF; CDR3nt: TGTGCCTGTGAAAGTCTGGGGGCCTCGTACACCGATAAACCCATCTTT
j_gene: TRDJ1; d_gene: TRDD3; abundance: few; v_gene: TRDV2; CDR3aa: CACDTVSGIRVTDKLIF; CDR3nt: TGTGCCTGTGACACGGTATCGGGGATACGCGTCACCGATAAACTCATCTTT
j_gene: TRDJ1; d_gene: -; abundance: medium-sized; v_gene: TRDV2; CDR3aa: CACDTLLPTRVLGELTDKLIF; CDR3nt: TGTGCCTGTGACACCCTCCTTCCTACGAGGGTACTGGGGGAGCTCACCGATAAACTCATCTTT
j_gene: TRDJ1; d_gene: TRDD3; abundance: -; v_gene: TRDV2; CDR3aa: CARDTLGAEGYTDKLIF; CDR3nt: TGTGCCCGCGACACCCTGGGGGCAGAAGGATACACCGATAAACTCATCTTT
j_gene: TRDJ1; d_gene: -; abundance: -; v_gene: TRDV2; CDR3aa: CACDTVLRGVTDKLIF; CDR3nt: TGTGCCTGTGACACCGTACTCAGGGGAGTCACCGATAAACTCATCTTT
j_gene: TRDJ1; d_gene: TRDD3; abundance: few; v_gene: TRDV2; CDR3aa: CACDALGDTPFDKLIF; CDR3nt: TGTGCCTGTGACGCGTTGGGGGATACCCCCTTCGATAAACTCATCTTT
j_gene: TRDJ3; d_gene: -; abundance: few; v_gene: TRDV2; CDR3aa: CACDTIQSASSWDTRQMFF; CDR3nt: TGTGCCTGTGACACGATACAGTCCGCCTCCTCCTGGGACACCCGACAGATGTTTTTC
j_gene: TRDJ1; d_gene: TRDD3; abundance: -; v_gene: TRDV2; CDR3aa: CACDGLGDRIADKLIF; CDR3nt: TGTGCCTGTGACGGACTGGGGGATCGCATCGCCGATAAACTCATCTTT
j_gene: TRDJ1; d_gene: TRDD3; abundance: few; v_gene: TRDV2; CDR3aa: CACDPLLGIHTDKLIF; CDR3nt: TGTGCCTGTGACCCCTTACTGGGGATCCACACCGATAAACTCATCTTT
j_gene: TRDJ1; d_gene: TRDD3; abundance: few; v_gene: TRDV2; CDR3aa: CACDTVLAGGQSSYTDKLIF; CDR3nt: TGTGCCTGTGACACCGTGTTGGCTGGGGGCCAGTCCTCGTACACCGATAAACTCATCTTT
j_gene: TRDJ1; d_gene: TRDD3; abundance: -; v_gene: TRDV2; CDR3aa: CACDTLGELIF; CDR3nt: TGTGCCTGTGACACCCTGGGGGAACTCATCTTT
j_gene: TRDJ1; d_gene: TRDD3; abundance: few; v_gene: TRDV2; CDR3aa: CACDSLGDSTDKLIF; CDR3nt: TGTGCCTGTGACAGCCTGGGGGATTCCACCGATAAACTCATCTTT
j_gene: TRDJ1; d_gene: TRDD3; abundance: medium-sized; v_gene: TRDV2; CDR3aa: CACESLAGGRDKLIF; CDR3nt: TGTGCCTGTGAATCTTTGGCTGGGGGCCGGGATAAACTCATCTTT
j_gene: TRDJ1; d_gene: -; abundance: medium-sized; v_gene: TRDV2; CDR3aa: CACDSGVLFTDKLIF; CDR3nt: TGTGCCTGTGACAGTGGCGTACTTTTCACCGATAAACTCATCTTT
j_gene: TRDJ1; d_gene: TRDD3; abundance: many; v_gene: TRDV2; CDR3aa: CACDLLGDTDKLIF; CDR3nt: TGTGCCTGTGACTTACTGGGGGATACCGATAAACTCATCTTT
j_gene: TRDJ1; d_gene: TRDD3; abundance: many; v_gene: TRDV2; CDR3aa: CACDILGDRADKLIF; CDR3nt: TGTGCCTGTGACATCCTGGGGGATAGGGCCGATAAACTCATCTTT
j_gene: TRDJ1; d_gene: TRDD3; abundance: -; v_gene: TRDV2; CDR3aa: CACDVLGDTRDRKDVYTDKLIF; CDR3nt: TGTGCCTGTGACGTACTGGGGGATACGCGGGACCGCAAGGACGTTTACACCGATAAACTCATCTTT
j_gene: TRDJ1; d_gene: TRDD3; abundance: few; v_gene: TRDV2; CDR3aa: CACDPLLGVATDKLIF; CDR3nt: TGTGCCTGTGACCCTTTACTGGGGGTCGCCACCGATAAACTCATCTTT
j_gene: TRDJ1; d_gene: TRDD3; abundance: -; v_gene: TRDV2; CDR3aa: CACDTVTGGYPPHTDKLIF; CDR3nt: TGTGCCTGTGACACCGTTACTGGGGGATACCCCCCACACACCGATAAACTCATCTTT
j_gene: TRDJ3; d_gene: -; abundance: -; v_gene: TRDV2; CDR3aa: CACDTAGGASWDTRQMFF; CDR3nt: TGTGCCTGTGACACAGCGGGAGGGGCTTCCTGGGACACCCGACAGATGTTTTTC
j_gene: TRDJ1; d_gene: TRDD3; abundance: -; v_gene: TRDV2; CDR3aa: CACDTLRVGDPSLTDKLIF; CDR3nt: TGTGCCTGTGACACCCTCCGGGTGGGGGACCCATCGTTAACCGATAAACTCATCTTT
j_gene: TRDJ1; d_gene: TRDD3; abundance: -; v_gene: TRDV2; CDR3aa: CACDTLGDPFPYTDKLIF; CDR3nt: TGTGCCTGTGACACTCTGGGGGATCCGTTCCCGTACACCGATAAACTCATCTTT
j_gene: TRDJ1; d_gene: TRDD3; abundance: few; v_gene: TRDV2; CDR3aa: CACDSVLGDSTDKLIF; CDR3nt: TGTGCCTGTGACAGTGTACTGGGGGATTCCACCGATAAACTCATCTTT
j_gene: TRDJ1; d_gene: TRDD3; abundance: medium-sized; v_gene: TRDV2; CDR3aa: CACDTVGDHKTDKLIF; CDR3nt: TGTGCCTGTGACACCGTGGGGGATCATAAAACCGATAAACTCATCTTT
j_gene: TRDJ1; d_gene: -; abundance: few; v_gene: TRDV2; CDR3aa: CACDTLGSPSDKLIF; CDR3nt: TGTGCCTGTGACACTCTGGGGTCCCCGTCCGATAAACTCATCTTT
j_gene: TRDJ1; d_gene: TRDD3; abundance: medium-sized; v_gene: TRDV2; CDR3aa: CACDTILGDTVDRKLIF; CDR3nt: TGTGCCTGTGACACGATACTGGGGGATACGGTGGACCGTAAACTCATCTTT
j_gene: TRDJ1; d_gene: TRDD3; abundance: -; v_gene: TRDV2; CDR3aa: CACDLLGDTRDTDKLIF; CDR3nt: TGTGCCTGTGACTTACTGGGGGATACGCGGGACACCGATAAACTCATCTTT
j_gene: TRDJ1; d_gene: TRDD3; abundance: -; v_gene: TRDV2; CDR3aa: CACDSLRPDDELGHTDKLIF; CDR3nt: TGTGCCTGTGACTCCTTGCGGCCCGATGATGAACTGGGGCACACCGATAAACTCATCTTT